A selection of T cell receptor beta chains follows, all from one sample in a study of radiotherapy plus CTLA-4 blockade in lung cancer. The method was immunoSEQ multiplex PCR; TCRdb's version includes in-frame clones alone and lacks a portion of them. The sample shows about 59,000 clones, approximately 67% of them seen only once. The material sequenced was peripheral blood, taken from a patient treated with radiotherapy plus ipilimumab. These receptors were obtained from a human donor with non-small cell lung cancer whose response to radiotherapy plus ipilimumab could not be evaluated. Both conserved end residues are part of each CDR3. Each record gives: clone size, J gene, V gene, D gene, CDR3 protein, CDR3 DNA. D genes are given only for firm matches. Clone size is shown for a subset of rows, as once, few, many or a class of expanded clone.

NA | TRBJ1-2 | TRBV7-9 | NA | CASSEGGGAGYTF | TGTGCCAGCAGCGAAGGAGGGGGGGCTGGCTACACCTTC
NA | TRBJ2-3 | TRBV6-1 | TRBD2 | CASSERAGGEDTQYF | TGTGCCAGCAGTGAAAGAGCGGGAGGAGAAGATACGCAGTATTTT
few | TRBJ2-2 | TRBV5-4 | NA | CASSLELLATGELFF | TGTGCCAGCAGCTTGGAACTATTGGCCACCGGGGAGCTGTTTTTT
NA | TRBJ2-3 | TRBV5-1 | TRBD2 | CASSLEGLAADTQYF | TGCGCCAGCAGCTTGGAGGGACTAGCGGCTGATACGCAGTATTTT
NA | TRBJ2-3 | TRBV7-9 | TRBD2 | CASTGTSMPSTDTQYF | TGTGCCAGCACCGGGACTAGCATGCCTAGCACAGATACGCAGTATTTT
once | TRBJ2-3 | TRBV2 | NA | CASRQGEGTDTQYF | TGTGCCAGCAGGCAAGGTGAGGGCACAGATACGCAGTATTTT
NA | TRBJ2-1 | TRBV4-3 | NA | CASSQGGTIYNEQFF | TGCGCCAGCAGCCAAGGGGGGACAATCTACAATGAGCAGTTCTTC
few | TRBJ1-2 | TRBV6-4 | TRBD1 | CASSGGTGYGYTF | TGTGCCAGCAGCGGAGGGACAGGATATGGCTACACCTTC
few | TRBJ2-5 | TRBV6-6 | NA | CASSRQQGSGETQYF | TGTGCCAGCAGCCGTCAACAGGGTTCCGGAGAGACCCAGTACTTC
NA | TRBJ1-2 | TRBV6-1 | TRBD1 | CASSPPDRVLNGYTF | TGTGCCAGCAGCCCGCCGGACAGGGTCCTAAATGGCTACACCTTC
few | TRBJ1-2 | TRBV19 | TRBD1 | CASSIGGTGEGGYTF | TGTGCCAGTAGTATAGGGGGGACAGGGGAAGGCGGCTACACCTTC
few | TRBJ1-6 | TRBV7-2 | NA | CASSFQGNSPLHF | TGTGCCAGCAGCTTCCAGGGGAATTCACCCCTCCACTTT
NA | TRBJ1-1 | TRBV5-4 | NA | CASSLDLSGTEAFF | TGTGCCAGCAGCTTGGACCTCTCGGGCACTGAAGCTTTCTTT
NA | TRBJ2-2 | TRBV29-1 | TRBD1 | CSVGPTGGHGELFF | TGCAGCGTTGGACCGACAGGGGGTCACGGGGAGCTGTTTTTT
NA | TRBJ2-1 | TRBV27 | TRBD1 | CASSLLQGANIEQFF | TGTGCCAGCAGTTTACTCCAGGGGGCGAATATTGAGCAGTTCTTC
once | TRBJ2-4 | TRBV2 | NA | CASSDPEGADIQYF | TGTGCCAGCAGTGACCCGGAAGGGGCGGACATTCAGTACTTC
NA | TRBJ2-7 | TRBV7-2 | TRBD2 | CASSLVGTSGVF | TGTGCCAGCAGCTTAGTGGGGACTAGCGGTGTCTTC
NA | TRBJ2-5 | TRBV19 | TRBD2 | CATKLAGGTETQYF | TGTGCCACCAAGTTAGCGGGGGGGACAGAGACCCAGTACTTC
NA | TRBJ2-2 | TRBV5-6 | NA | CASSDLLVSGYTGELFF | TGTGCCAGCAGCGACCTCCTTGTAAGCGGATACACCGGGGAGCTGTTTTTT
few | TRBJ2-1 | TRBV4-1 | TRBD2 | CASSQDGLAGVINNEQFF | TGCGCCAGCAGCCAAGACGGACTAGCGGGAGTCATAAACAATGAGCAGTTCTTC
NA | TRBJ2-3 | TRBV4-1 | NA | CASSQGSGGTDTQYF | TGCGCCAGCAGCCAAGGCTCGGGGGGCACAGATACGCAGTATTTT
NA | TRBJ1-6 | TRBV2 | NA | CASSEALRGGKYSPLHF | TGTGCCAGCAGTGAAGCGCTTCGGGGAGGGAAATATTCACCCCTCCACTTT
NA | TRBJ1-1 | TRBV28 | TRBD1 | CASSSLSATGGTEAFF | TGTGCCAGCAGTTCCCTTTCAGCCACAGGGGGGACTGAAGCTTTCTTT
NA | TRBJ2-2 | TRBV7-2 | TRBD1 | CASSLEGAMNTGELFF | TGTGCCAGCAGCTTAGAGGGGGCCATGAACACCGGGGAGCTGTTTTTT
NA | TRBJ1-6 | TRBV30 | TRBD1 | CAWGTYGQGNSPLHF | TGTGCCTGGGGGACATACGGACAGGGAAATTCACCCCTCCACTTT
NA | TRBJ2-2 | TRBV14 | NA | CASSHLVQGGFSGELFF | TGTGCCAGCAGCCATCTGGTCCAGGGGGGTTTCTCCGGGGAGCTGTTTTTT
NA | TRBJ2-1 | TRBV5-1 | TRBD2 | CASSPRTSGINEQFF | TGCGCCAGCAGCCCGAGGACTAGCGGGATCAATGAGCAGTTCTTC
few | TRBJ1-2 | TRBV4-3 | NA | CASSQRRGLYGYTF | TGCGCCAGCAGCCAGCGCCGTGGACTCTATGGCTACACCTTC
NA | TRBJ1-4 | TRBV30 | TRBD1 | CAWRDRGREKLFF | TGTGCCTGGAGGGACAGGGGTCGGGAAAAACTGTTTTTT
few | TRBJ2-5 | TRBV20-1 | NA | CSAPRETQYF | TGCAGTGCTCCTCGGGAGACCCAGTACTTC
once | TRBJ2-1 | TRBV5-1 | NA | CASSLGGHPDEQFF | TGCGCCAGCAGCTTGGGGGGACATCCCGATGAGCAGTTCTTC
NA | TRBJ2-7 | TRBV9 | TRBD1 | CASSPRQGYEQYF | TGTGCCAGCAGTCCCCGACAGGGCTACGAGCAGTACTTC
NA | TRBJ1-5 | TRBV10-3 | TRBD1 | CAISQDRGSNQPQHF | TGTGCCATCAGTCAGGACAGGGGGAGCAATCAGCCCCAGCATTTT
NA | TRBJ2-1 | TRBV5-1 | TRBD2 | CASQLAGVNNEQFF | TGCGCCAGCCAACTAGCGGGGGTAAACAATGAGCAGTTCTTC
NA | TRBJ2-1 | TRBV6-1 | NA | CASSADEQFF | TGTGCCAGCAGTGCCGATGAGCAGTTCTTC
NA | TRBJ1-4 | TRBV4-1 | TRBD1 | CASSQDGGGGASNEKLFF | TGCGCCAGCAGCCAAGATGGTGGAGGGGGCGCGTCTAATGAAAAACTGTTTTTT
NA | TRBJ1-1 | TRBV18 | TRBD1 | CASSLGQEGMNTEAFF | TGTGCCAGCTCACTCGGACAGGAGGGGATGAACACTGAAGCTTTCTTT
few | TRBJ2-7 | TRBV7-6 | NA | CASSLVIGTPSYEQYF | TGTGCCAGCAGCTTAGTGATAGGGACTCCTTCCTACGAGCAGTACTTC
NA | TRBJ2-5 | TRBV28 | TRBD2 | CASSWRGRLVGTQYF | TGTGCCAGCAGTTGGCGCGGGAGGCTCGTGGGGACCCAGTACTTC
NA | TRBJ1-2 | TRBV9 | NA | CASSDSNRELHGYTF | TGTGCCAGCAGCGACTCGAACAGGGAACTCCATGGCTACACCTTC
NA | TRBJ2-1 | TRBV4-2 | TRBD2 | CASSRGAGLAGDNEQFF | TGTGCCAGCAGCCGGGGGGCCGGGCTAGCGGGAGATAATGAGCAGTTCTTC
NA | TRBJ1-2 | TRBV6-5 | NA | CASRTVHHPYGYTF | TGTGCCAGCCGGACAGTTCACCATCCCTATGGCTACACCTTC
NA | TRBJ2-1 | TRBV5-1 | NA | CASSLSGPELNEQFF | TGCGCCAGCAGCTTGTCGGGTCCAGAACTCAATGAGCAGTTCTTC
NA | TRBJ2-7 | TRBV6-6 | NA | CASSLADYEQYF | TGTGCCAGCAGTTTGGCGGACTACGAGCAGTACTTC
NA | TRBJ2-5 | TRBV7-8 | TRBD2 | CASSLPGGRETQYF | TGTGCCAGCAGCCTCCCGGGGGGGAGAGAGACCCAGTACTTC
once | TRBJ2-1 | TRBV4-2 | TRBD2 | CASSQEGLAGYNEQFF | TGTGCCAGCAGCCAAGAAGGACTAGCGGGATACAATGAGCAGTTCTTC
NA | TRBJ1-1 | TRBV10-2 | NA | CASSDLLNTEAFF | TGCGCCAGCAGTGACCTCCTGAACACTGAAGCTTTCTTT
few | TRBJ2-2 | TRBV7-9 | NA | CASSSTNTGELFF | TGTGCCAGCAGCTCCACGAACACCGGGGAGCTGTTTTTT
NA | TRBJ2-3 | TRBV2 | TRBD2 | CASRPGLAVHAGADTQYF | TGTGCCAGCAGGCCGGGACTAGCGGTACACGCAGGGGCAGATACGCAGTATTTT
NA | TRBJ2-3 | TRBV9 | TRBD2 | CASRRGGTDTQYF | TGTGCCAGCCGGCGGGGGGGCACAGATACGCAGTATTTT
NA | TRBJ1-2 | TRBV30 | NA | CAWSVGVGYTF | TGTGCCTGGAGTGTAGGAGTAGGCTACACCTTC
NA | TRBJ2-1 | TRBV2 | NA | CASCATESYNEQFF | TGTGCCAGCTGTGCTACTGAAAGTTACAATGAGCAGTTCTTC
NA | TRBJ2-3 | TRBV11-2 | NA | CASSIGGATDTQYF | TGTGCCAGCAGCATCGGCGGGGCCACAGATACGCAGTATTTT
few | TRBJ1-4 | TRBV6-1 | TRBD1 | CASSSDRGDEKLFF | TGTGCCAGCAGTTCTGACAGGGGAGACGAAAAACTGTTTTTT
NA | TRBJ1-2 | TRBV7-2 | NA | CASSLDAGRYGYTF | TGTGCCAGCAGCTTGGACGCGGGAAGGTATGGCTACACCTTC
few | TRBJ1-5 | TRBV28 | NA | CASSKAGLYSNQPQHF | TGTGCCAGCAGTAAGGCAGGCCTTTATAGCAATCAGCCCCAGCATTTT
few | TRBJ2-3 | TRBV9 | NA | CASSLRLGTDTQYF | TGTGCCAGCAGCCTGCGACTAGGCACAGATACGCAGTATTTT
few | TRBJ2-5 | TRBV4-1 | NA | CASSSPTDWRGQETQYF | TGCGCCAGCAGCTCCCCGACAGACTGGAGGGGCCAAGAGACCCAGTACTTC
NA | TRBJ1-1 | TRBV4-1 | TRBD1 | CASRDRGLTEAFF | TGCGCCAGCCGCGACAGGGGGCTTACTGAAGCTTTCTTT
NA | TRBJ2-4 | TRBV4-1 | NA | CASSQVWSLAKNIQYF | TGCGCCAGCAGCCAAGTATGGAGCCTAGCCAAAAACATTCAGTACTTC